A single sample is the source of the 24 T cell receptor beta chains below, sequenced in a study of OX40 agonist ivuxolimab in advanced cancers. Profiling relied on immunoSEQ multiplex PCR, and the TCRdb table lists in-frame clones only, not all of them. The sample has 100,000 to 150,000 clones; over 75% are singletons. The source material was CD4+ or CD8+ T cells sorted from blood, sampled in a trial of the OX40 agonist ivuxolimab. Receptors originate from an adult with an advanced solid tumor such as melanoma, head and neck, liver or kidney cancer.

The chain couples TRBV15 to TRBJ1-5; weak D call: TRBD1 (6 bases). The CDR3 length is 16 residues. Germline V gene data show CDR1 as LNHNV and CDR2 as YYDKDF (reference sequence). V was cut by 5 bases and J by 6 bases, with 20 bases left in between. The CDR3 DNA reads TGTGCCACCAGCTCACGACAGGCTGGGTTCCGTCAGCCCCAGCATTTT. Encoded protein: CATSSRQAGFRQPQHF.

The rearrangement joins TRBV28 to TRBJ2-5; no reliable D call. Germline V gives CDR1 MDHEN, CDR2 SYDVKM. The CDR3 spans 11 residues. The V and J ends lost 7 bases and 3 bases respectively, with 6 bases between them. Here the CDR3 reads CASTREETQYF. CDR3 DNA: TGTGCCAGCACCCGAGAAGAGACCCAGTACTTC.

The genes are TRBV29-1 and TRBJ1-1; tentatively, D is TRBD1 (6 bases). Between the trimmed V and J ends, which lost 3 bases and 8 bases, there was a span of 10 bases. Looked up from germline, CDR1 is SQVTM and CDR2 is ANQGSEA. The CDR3 loop spans 11 amino acids. Written as DNA, the CDR3 is TGCAGCGTTGATCACAGGGCCGAAGCTTTCTTT. Translation gives CSVDHRAEAFF.

The chain couples TRBV28 to TRBJ1-4; D uncertain. The CDR3 has 11 amino acids. CDR1 and CDR2 from the germline V gene are MDHEN and SYDVKM. Trimming shortened V by 6 bases and J by 12 bases, and 11 bases separated the two germline ends. The DNA for the CDR3 is TGTGCCAGCAGCCTCTCCGGGGAACTGTTTTTT. Translated: CASSLSGELFF.

The chain employs TRBV6-5 and TRBJ1-3; tentatively, D is TRBD1 (6 bases). Trimming removed 8 bases at V and 4 bases at J, with 12 bases between. The CDR3 runs 13 residues. Germline V lookup: CDR1 MNHEY, CDR2 SVGAGI. CDR3 coding DNA: TGTGCCAGCTCGTCGGGGGCCGGAAACACCATATATTTT. This gives the protein CASSSGAGNTIYF.

This clone was detected only once. The chain recombines TRBV6-6 with TRBJ1-2; TRBD1 agrees at 10 bases. This CDR3 comprises 15 residues. The V gene end was trimmed by 2 bases and the J gene end by 7 bases; junction bases not matched to a gene: 7. Germline V gives CDR1 MNHNY, CDR2 SVGAGI (reference sequence). The DNA for the CDR3 is TGTGCCAGCAGTTACGAGGACAGGGGGAAAGCTGGCTACACCTTC. It codes for CASSYEDRGKAGYTF.

The chain is built from TRBV19 and TRBJ2-3; 9 bases are a match to TRBD2. Trimming at V came to 2 bases and at J to 3 bases, leaving 6 bases not matched to a gene. The germline V gene encodes CDR1 LNHDA and CDR2 SQIVND (reference sequence). CDR3 size: 16 residues. CDR3 coding DNA: TGTGCCAGTAGTATACAACTAGCGGGCGGAACAGATACGCAGTATTTT. Translating it yields CASSIQLAGGTDTQYF.

This clone has a handful of counts. V is TRBV10-1 and J is TRBJ2-1; D possibly corresponds to TRBD2 (5 bases). The CDR3 is 14 amino acids. Germline V CDR1 and CDR2: WNHNN, SYGVQD (reference sequence). V shed 2 bases and J shed 0 bases, with 5 bases lying between them. CDR3 protein: CASSEGSSYNEQFF. CDR3 bases: TGCGCCAGCAGTGAGGGGAGCTCCTACAATGAGCAGTTCTTC.

The chain joins TRBV25-1 to TRBJ2-1; TRBD2 agrees at 11 bases. V trimming: 4 bases; J trimming: 0 bases; junction bases outside the gene matches: 5. Germline assignment: CDR1 MGHDK and CDR2 SYGVNS. This CDR3 has 17 residues. The CDR3 is CASSVTSGASSYNEQFF. DNA for the CDR3: TGTGCCAGCAGTGTGACTAGCGGGGCCAGCTCCTACAATGAGCAGTTCTTC.

V is TRBV5-1 and J is TRBJ1-1; 8 bases fit TRBD1. This CDR3 is 11 amino acids long. V trimming: 4 bases; J trimming: 8 bases; junction bases outside the gene matches: 1. The germline CDR1 and CDR2 sequences are SGHRS and YFSETQ. CDR3 nucleotides: TGCGCCAGCAGCCGGGACAGGGAAGCTTTCTTT. Translated, it gives CASSRDREAFF.

This chain links TRBV12-2 with TRBJ2-3; TRBD2 is taken as the D call from the table, unchecked against the DNA. TRBV12-2 is a recognized pseudogene. The CDR3 covers 16 residues. CDR3 protein: CASRLPLAGDTDTQYF. Written as DNA, the CDR3 is TGTGCAAGTCGCCTCCCACTAGCGGGAGACACAGATACGCAGTATTTT.

This clone was observed once. The chain is built from TRBV7-2 and TRBJ2-2, with 8 bases fitting TRBD2. The CDR3 runs 15 residues. From germline, CDR1 is SGHTA and CDR2 FQGNSA. V was clipped by 2 bases and J by 4 bases; unmatched bases: 3. The CDR3: CASSLRLAGTGELFF. CDR3 in DNA: TGTGCCAGCAGCTTAAGGCTAGCGGGCACCGGGGAGCTGTTTTTT.

This chain connects TRBV18 to TRBJ2-4; D may match TRBD1 or TRBD2 (5 bases each). The CDR3 loop spans 14 amino acids. Germline-derived CDR1 and CDR2 are KGHSH and LQKENI. Trimming took 2 bases from V and 8 from J, leaving 13 bases between them. The CDR3 coding sequence is TGTGCCAGCTCACCAGTCACGCTGGGGGACATTCAGTACTTC. It translates to CASSPVTLGDIQYF.

CDR3 amino acids: CASSEGAVGYTF. The CDR3 nucleotides read TGTGCCAGCAGTGAGGGAGCGGTGGGCTACACCTTC. The gene calls are TRBV6-1 and TRBJ1-2; D unresolved. This CDR3 is built from 12 residues. From germline, CDR1 is MNHNS and CDR2 SASEGT. Trimming shortened V by 3 bases and J by 8 bases, and 10 bases separated the two germline ends.

V is TRBV11-3 and J is TRBJ1-2; tentative D call: TRBD1 (6 bases). The length of the CDR3 is 17 residues. Per the germline V gene, CDR1 is SGHNT and CDR2 is YENEEA. V was clipped by 1 base and J by 4 bases, with 19 bases between them. The CDR3 bases are TGTGCCAGCAGCTTAGGGGACAATTTAGGGTACGGCTATGGCTACACCTTC. Protein product: CASSLGDNLGYGYGYTF.

This rearrangement joins TRBV6-5 to TRBJ1-1, with a weak D call TRBD1 (6 bases). The germline gives CDR1 MNHEY, CDR2 SVGAGI. Trimming left V 7 bases short and J 5 bases short, with 14 bases between. The CDR3 extends over 13 amino acids. DNA of the CDR3: TGTGCCAGCAATAACGAGAGGGGGACTGAAGCTTTCTTT. Translated: CASNNERGTEAFF.

The chain recombines TRBV6-5 with TRBJ1-2, with a possible D match to TRBD1 (5 bases). V was pared by 6 bases and J by 4 bases, with 18 bases between. This CDR3 has 15 residues. Germline V gene data show CDR1 as MNHEY and CDR2 as SVGAGI. CDR3 amino acids: CASSYGTENPYGYTF. The CDR3 DNA reads TGTGCCAGCAGCTACGGGACGGAGAATCCCTATGGCTACACCTTC.

The chain combines TRBV9 with TRBJ2-3, with D hard to call. The CDR3 is made up of 14 amino acids. Germline loops: CDR1 SGDLS, CDR2 YYNGEE. V lost 4 bases to trimming and J lost 0 bases, with 9 bases between them. The CDR3 nucleotides read TGTGCCAGCAGCTACGCGGATAGCACAGATACGCAGTATTTT. As protein: CASSYADSTDTQYF. Looking up the rest from reference TRBV9 and TRBJ2-3 gives the full variable domain: DSGVTQTPKHLITATGQRVTLRCSPRSGDLSVYWYQQSLDQGLQFLIQYYNGEERAKGNILERFSAQQFPDLHSELNLSSLELGDSALYFCASSYADSTDTQYFGPGTRLTVL.

In DNA form, the CDR3 reads TGTGCCAGCAGTTTTGGACCCTACCAAGGCTACACCTTC. Encoded protein: CASSFGPYQGYTF. V and J are TRBV28 and TRBJ1-2; D is unresolved. The CDR3 totals 13 residues. The germline gives CDR1 MDHEN, CDR2 SYDVKM. V lost 3 bases, J lost 8 bases, and 13 bases lay in between.

The chain carries TRBV5-4 and TRBJ2-7; 7 bases align to TRBD1. The germline CDR1 and CDR2 sequences are SGHNT and YYREEE (reference sequence). V lost 4 bases to trimming and J lost 0 bases; unmatched junction nucleotides: 7. The CDR3 length is 15 residues. CDR3 nucleotides: TGTGCCAGCAGCCAATTTGACAGGGACTCCTACGAGCAGTACTTC. This translates into CASSQFDRDSYEQYF.

This rearrangement joins TRBV7-9 to TRBJ2-7; 11 positions agree with TRBD2. V was pared by 1 base and J by 6 bases, with 5 bases of the junction left unmatched. Germline values: CDR1 SEHNR, CDR2 FQNEAQ (reference sequence). The length of the CDR3 is 15 residues. Here the CDR3 DNA reads TGTGCCAGCAGCTTAGGACTAGCGGGATTCCTCGAGCAGTACTTC. Its translation: CASSLGLAGFLEQYF.

This clone was observed a handful of times. This rearrangement joins TRBV30 to TRBJ1-5; maybe TRBD1 (5 bases). The ends were cut back, 2 bases at V and 4 bases at J, with 12 bases in the middle. Looked up from germline, CDR1 is GTSNPN and CDR2 is SVGIG (reference sequence). The CDR3 contains 14 residues. The CDR3 is CAWSPRGGNQPQHF. The CDR3 DNA sequence: TGTGCCTGGAGTCCCCGGGGGGGGAATCAGCCCCAGCATTTT. The complete variable domain, with remaining parts taken from reference TRBV30 and TRBJ1-5, reads SQTIHQWPATLVQPVGSPLSLECTVEGTSNPNLYWYRQAAGRGLQLLFYSVGIGQISSEVPQNLSASRPQDRQFILSSKKLLLSDSGFYLCAWSPRGGNQPQHFGDGTRLSIL.

The rearrangement uses TRBV27 and TRBJ1-2; D may be TRBD1 (5 bases). Germline assignment: CDR1 MNHEY and CDR2 SMNVEV (reference sequence). Trimming shortened V by 7 bases and J by 8 bases, and 20 bases separated the two germline ends. The CDR3 sequence is 14 residues long. This chain's CDR3 is CASTHFGGGGGYTF. CDR3 coding DNA: TGTGCCAGCACCCATTTCGGGGGAGGCGGAGGCTACACCTTC.

The rearrangement joins TRBV5-1 to TRBJ2-1; no firm D call. CDR1 and CDR2 from the germline V gene are SGHRS and YFSETQ. V was shortened by 4 bases and J by 5 bases, with 16 bases between the two germline ends. CDR3 length: 15 residues. The CDR3 protein is CASSRTLGGDNEQFF. The CDR3 DNA is TGCGCCAGCAGCCGGACCCTGGGCGGAGACAATGAGCAGTTCTTC.